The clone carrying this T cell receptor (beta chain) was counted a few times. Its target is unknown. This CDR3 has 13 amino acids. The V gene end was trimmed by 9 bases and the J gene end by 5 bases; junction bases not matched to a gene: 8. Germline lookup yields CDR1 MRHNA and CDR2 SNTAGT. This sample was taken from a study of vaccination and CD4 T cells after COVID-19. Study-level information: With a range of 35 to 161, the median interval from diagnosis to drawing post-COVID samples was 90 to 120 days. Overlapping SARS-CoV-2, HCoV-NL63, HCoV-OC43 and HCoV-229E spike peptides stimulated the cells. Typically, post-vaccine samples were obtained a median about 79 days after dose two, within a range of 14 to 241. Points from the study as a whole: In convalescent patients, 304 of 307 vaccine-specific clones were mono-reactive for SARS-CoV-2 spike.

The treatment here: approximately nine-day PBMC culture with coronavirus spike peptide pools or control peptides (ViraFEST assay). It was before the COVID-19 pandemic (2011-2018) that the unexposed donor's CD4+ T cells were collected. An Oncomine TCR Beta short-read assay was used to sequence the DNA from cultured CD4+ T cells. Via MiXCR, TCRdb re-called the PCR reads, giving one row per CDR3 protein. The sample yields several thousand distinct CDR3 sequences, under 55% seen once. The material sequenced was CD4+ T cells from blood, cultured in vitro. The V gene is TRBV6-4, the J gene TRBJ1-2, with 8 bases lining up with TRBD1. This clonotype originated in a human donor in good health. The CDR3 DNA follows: TGTGCCAGGAAATCGGACAGGGAATATGGCTACACCTTC. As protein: CARKSDREYGYTF.